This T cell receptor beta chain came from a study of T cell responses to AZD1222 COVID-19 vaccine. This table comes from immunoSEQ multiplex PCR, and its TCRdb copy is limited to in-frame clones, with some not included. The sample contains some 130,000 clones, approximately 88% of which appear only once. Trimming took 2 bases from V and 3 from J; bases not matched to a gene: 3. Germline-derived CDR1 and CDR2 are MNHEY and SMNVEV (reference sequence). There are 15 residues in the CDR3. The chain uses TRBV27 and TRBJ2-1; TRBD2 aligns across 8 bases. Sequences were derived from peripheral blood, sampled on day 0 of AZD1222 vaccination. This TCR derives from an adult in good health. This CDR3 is CASSLPGGLYNEQFF. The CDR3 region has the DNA TGTGCCAGCAGTTTACCGGGAGGGCTCTACAATGAGCAGTTCTTC.